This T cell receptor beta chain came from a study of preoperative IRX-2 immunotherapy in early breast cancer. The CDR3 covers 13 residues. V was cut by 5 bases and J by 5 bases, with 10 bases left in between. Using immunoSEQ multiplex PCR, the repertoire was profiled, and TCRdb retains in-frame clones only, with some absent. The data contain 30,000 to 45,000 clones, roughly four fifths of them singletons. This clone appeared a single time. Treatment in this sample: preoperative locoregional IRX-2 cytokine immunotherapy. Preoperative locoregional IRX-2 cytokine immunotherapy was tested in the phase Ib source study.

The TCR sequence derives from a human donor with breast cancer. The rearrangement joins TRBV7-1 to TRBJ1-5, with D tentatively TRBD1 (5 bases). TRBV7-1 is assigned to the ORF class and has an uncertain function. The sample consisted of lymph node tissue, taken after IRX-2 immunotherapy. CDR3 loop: CASSRGRDQPQHF. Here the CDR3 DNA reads TGTGCCAGCAGCCGGGGCAGGGATCAGCCCCAGCATTTT.